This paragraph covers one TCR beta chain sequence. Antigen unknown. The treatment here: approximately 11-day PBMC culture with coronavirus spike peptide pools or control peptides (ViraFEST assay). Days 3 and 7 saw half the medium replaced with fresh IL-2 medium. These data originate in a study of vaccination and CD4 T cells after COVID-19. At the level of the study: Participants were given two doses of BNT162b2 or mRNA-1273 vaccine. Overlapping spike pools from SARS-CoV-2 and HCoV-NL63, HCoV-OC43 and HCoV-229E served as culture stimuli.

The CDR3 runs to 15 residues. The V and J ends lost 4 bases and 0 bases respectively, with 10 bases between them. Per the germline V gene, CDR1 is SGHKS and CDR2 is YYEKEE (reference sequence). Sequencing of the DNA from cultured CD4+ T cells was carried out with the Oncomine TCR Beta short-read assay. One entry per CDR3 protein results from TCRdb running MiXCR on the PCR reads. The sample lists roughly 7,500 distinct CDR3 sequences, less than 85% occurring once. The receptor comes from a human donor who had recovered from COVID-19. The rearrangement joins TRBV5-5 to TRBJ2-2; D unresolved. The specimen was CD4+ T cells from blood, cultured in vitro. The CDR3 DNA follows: TGTGCCAGCAGCCAGACAATGACGAACACCGGGGAGCTGTTTTTT. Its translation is CASSQTMTNTGELFF.